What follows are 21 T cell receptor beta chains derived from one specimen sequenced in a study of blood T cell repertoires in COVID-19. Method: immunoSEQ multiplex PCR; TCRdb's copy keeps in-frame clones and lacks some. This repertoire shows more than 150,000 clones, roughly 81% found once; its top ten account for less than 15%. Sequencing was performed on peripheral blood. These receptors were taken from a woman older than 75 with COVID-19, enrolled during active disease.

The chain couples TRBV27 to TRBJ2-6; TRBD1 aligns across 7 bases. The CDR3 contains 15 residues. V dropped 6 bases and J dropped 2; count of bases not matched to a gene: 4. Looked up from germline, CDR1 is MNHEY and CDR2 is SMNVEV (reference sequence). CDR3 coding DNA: TGTGCCAGCAGCCTACAGGGGACTGGGGCCAACGTCCTGACTTTC. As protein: CASSLQGTGANVLTF.

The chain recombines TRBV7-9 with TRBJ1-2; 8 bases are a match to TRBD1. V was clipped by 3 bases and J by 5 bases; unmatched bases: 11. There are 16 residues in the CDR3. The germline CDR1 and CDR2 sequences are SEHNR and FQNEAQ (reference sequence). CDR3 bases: TGTGCCAGCAGCTTGTCAGCGGGGGGACAGGCTTATGGCTACACCTTC. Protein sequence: CASSLSAGGQAYGYTF.

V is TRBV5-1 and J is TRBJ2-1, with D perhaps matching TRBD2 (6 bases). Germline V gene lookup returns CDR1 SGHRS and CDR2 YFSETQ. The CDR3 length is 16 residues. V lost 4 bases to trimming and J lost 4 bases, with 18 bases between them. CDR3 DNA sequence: TGCGCCAGCAGCCTGGGACTCGGAGGCCCTTACAATGAGCAGTTCTTC. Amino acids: CASSLGLGGPYNEQFF.

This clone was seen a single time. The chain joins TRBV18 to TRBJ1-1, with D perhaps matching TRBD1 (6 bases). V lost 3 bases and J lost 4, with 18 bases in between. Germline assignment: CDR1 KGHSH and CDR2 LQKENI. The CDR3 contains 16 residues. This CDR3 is CASSPGASGDRTEAFF. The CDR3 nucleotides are TGTGCCAGCTCACCCGGGGCCTCAGGGGATCGCACTGAAGCTTTCTTT.

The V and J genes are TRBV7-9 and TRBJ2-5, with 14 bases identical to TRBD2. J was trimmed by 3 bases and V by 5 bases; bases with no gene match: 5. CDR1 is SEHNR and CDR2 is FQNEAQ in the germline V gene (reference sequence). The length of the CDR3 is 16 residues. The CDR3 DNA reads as TGTGCCAGCAGCCCGCAGACTAGCGGGGGGGAAGAGACCCAGTACTTC. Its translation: CASSPQTSGGEETQYF.

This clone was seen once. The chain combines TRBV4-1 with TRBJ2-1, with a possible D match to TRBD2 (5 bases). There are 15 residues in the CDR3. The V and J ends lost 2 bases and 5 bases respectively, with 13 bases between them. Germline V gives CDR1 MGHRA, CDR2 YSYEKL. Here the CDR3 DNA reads TGCGCCAGCAGCCAACTTAGCGATCCACACAATGAGCAGTTCTTC. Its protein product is CASSQLSDPHNEQFF.

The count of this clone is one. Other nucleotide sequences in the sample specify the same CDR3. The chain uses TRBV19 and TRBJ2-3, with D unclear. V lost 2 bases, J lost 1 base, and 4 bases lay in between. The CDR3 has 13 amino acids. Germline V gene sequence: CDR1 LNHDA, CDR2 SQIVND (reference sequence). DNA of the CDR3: TGTGCCAGTAGTATAACAGGCACAGATACGCAGTATTTT. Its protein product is CASSITGTDTQYF. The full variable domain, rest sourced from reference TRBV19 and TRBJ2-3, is DGGITQSPKYLFRKEGQNVTLSCEQNLNHDAMYWYRQDPGQGLRLIYYSQIVNDFQKGDIAEGYSVSREKKESFPLTVTSAQKNPTAFYLCASSITGTDTQYFGPGTRLTVL.

The CDR3 region has the DNA TGTGCCAGCAGCCAAGATCACGGGACTTACAATGAGCAGTTCTTC. Translating gives CASSQDHGTYNEQFF. This chain uses TRBV3-1 (or the pseudogene TRBV3-2) with TRBJ2-1; a weak D match, TRBD2 (6 bases). Germline CDR1 LGHDT, CDR2 YNNKEL (reference sequence). The ends were cut back, 0 bases at V and 4 bases at J, with 10 bases in the middle. The CDR3 sequence is 15 residues long.

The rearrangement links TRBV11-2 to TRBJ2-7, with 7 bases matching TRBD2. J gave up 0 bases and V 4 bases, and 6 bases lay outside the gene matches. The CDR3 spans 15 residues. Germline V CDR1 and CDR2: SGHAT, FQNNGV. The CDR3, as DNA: TGTGCCAGCAGCTCCCTGCGGGGGACCTCCTACGAGCAGTACTTC. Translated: CASSSLRGTSYEQYF.

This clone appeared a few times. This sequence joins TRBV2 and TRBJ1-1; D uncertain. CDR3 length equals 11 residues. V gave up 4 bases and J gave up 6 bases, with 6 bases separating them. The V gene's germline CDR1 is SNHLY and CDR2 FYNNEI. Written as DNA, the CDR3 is TGTGCCAGCAGTGGGGAGGCTGAAGCTTTCTTT. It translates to CASSGEAEAFF.

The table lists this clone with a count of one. The CDR3 sequence is CASSLIGDTDTQYF. The CDR3 nucleotides are TGCGCCAGCAGCTTGATCGGGGACACAGATACGCAGTATTTT. This chain connects TRBV5-1 to TRBJ2-3; tentatively, D is TRBD2 (5 bases). The CDR3 has 14 residues. Per germline, CDR1 SGHRS and CDR2 YFSETQ. Trimming shortened V by 1 base and J by 2 bases, and 8 bases separated the two germline ends.

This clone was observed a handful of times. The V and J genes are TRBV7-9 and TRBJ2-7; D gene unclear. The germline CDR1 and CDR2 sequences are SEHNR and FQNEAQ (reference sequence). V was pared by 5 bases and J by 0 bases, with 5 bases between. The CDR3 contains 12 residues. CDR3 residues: CASSPSSYEQYF. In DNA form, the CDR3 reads TGTGCCAGCAGCCCTTCCTCCTACGAGCAGTACTTC.

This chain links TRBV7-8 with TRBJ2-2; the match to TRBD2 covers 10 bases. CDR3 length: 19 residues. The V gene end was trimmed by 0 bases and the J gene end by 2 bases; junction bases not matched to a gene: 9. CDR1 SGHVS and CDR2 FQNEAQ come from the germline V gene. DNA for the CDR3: TGTGCCAGCAGCTTAGCAAGGTTCTTAGCGGGGGGAAACACCGGGGAGCTGTTTTTT. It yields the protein CASSLARFLAGGNTGELFF. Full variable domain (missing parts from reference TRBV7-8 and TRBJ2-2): GAGVSQSPRYKVAKRGQDVALRCDPISGHVSLFWYQQALGQGPEFLTYFQNEAQLDKSGLPSDRFFAERPEGSVSTLKIQRTQQEDSAVYLCASSLARFLAGGNTGELFFGEGSRLTVL.

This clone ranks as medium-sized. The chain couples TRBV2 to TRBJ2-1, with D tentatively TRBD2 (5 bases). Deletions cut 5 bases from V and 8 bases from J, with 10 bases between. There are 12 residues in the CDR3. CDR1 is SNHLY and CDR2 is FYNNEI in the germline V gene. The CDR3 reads CASSYTEDEQFF. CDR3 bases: TGTGCCAGCAGTTATACGGAGGATGAGCAGTTCTTC.

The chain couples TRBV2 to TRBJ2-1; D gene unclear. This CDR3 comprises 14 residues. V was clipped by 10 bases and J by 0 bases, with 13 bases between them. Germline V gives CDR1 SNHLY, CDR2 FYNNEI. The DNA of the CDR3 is TGTGCCATCCTTTACTCCGGCTCCTACAATGAGCAGTTCTTC. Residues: CAILYSGSYNEQFF.

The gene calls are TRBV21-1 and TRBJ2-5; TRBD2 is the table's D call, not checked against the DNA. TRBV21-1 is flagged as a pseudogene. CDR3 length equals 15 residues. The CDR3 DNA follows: TGTGCCAGCAGCAAAGAGTTCCTAGCGGAAGAGACCCAGTACTTC. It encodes CASSKEFLAEETQYF.

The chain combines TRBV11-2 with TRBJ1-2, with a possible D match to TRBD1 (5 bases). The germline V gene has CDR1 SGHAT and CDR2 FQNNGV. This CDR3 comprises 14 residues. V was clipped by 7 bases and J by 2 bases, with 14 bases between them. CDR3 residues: CASTRAGPNYGYTF. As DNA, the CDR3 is TGTGCCAGCACCCGAGCGGGGCCCAACTATGGCTACACCTTC.

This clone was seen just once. CDR3 residues: CASSYAYRVTEAFF. CDR3 nucleotide sequence: TGTGCCAGCAGTTACGCCTACAGGGTCACTGAAGCTTTCTTT. This chain connects TRBV6-5 to TRBJ1-1, with D possibly being TRBD1 (6 bases). Between the trimmed V and J ends, which lost 2 bases and 4 bases, there was a span of 11 bases. The CDR3 contains 14 residues. Germline loops: CDR1 MNHEY, CDR2 SVGAGI.

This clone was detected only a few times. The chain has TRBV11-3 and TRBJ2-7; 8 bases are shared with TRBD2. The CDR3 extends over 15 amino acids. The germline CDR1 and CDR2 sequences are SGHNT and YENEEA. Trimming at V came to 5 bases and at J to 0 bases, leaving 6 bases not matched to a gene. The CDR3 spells CASSRAGAYSYEQYF. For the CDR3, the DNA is TGTGCCAGCAGCCGAGCGGGGGCCTACTCCTACGAGCAGTACTTC. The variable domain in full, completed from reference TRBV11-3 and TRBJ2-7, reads EAGVVQSPRYKIIEKKQPVAFWCNPISGHNTLYWYLQNLGQGPELLIRYENEEAVDDSQLPKDRFSAERLKGVDSTLKIQPAELGDSAVYLCASSRAGAYSYEQYFGPGTRLTVT.

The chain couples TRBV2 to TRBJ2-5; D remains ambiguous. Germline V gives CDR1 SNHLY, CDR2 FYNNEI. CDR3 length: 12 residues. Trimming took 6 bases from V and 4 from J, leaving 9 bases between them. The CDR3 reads CASSYHVETQYF. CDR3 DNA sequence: TGTGCCAGCAGCTATCACGTAGAGACCCAGTACTTC.

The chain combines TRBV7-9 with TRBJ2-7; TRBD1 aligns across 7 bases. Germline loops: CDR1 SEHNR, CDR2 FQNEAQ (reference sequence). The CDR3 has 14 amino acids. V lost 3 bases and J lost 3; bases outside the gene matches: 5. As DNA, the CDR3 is TGTGCCAGCAGCTTGCGACAGGGCGGCTACGAGCAGTACTTC. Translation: CASSLRQGGYEQYF.